These T cell receptor beta chains were read from a single sample in a study of molecular identifiers for immune sequencing clone quantification. Each CDR3 protein gets one entry after TCRdb re-called the PCR reads with MiXCR. In the table there are 85,000 to 100,000 distinct CDR3 sequences, 21% of which are singletons. Sample: naive CD8+ T cells from blood, with Jurkat cell RNA spiked in. These receptors were obtained from a human donor in good health. Some libraries in this study had Jurkat cell RNA spiked in. CDR3s include the opening cysteine and the closing phenylalanine or tryptophan. D genes are given only for firm matches. A row's size may be missing; if present it is once, few, many or a size class.

>TRBD1|TRBV13|TRBJ2-3|-
CASSSTDRGLTDTQYF
TGTGCCAGCAGCTCGACGGACAGGGGACTCACAGATACGCAGTATTTT
>-|TRBV27|TRBJ1-1|once
CASSLLAPAGQSGAFF
TGTGCCAGCAGTTTATTAGCCCCGGCAGGGCAGTCGGGGGCTTTCTTT
>TRBD1|TRBV7-2|TRBJ2-3|many
CASSPKPQGAFGTDTQYF
TGTGCCAGCAGCCCCAAACCCCAGGGGGCTTTTGGCACAGATACGCAGTATTTT
>TRBD1|TRBV29-1|TRBJ2-1|many
CSAVSGTALDEQFF
TGCAGCGCCGTGTCCGGGACAGCCCTTGATGAGCAGTTCTTC
>-|TRBV19|TRBJ2-1|many
CASSPAWGSQFF
TGTGCCAGTAGTCCCGCCTGGGGTAGCCAGTTCTTC
>TRBD2|TRBV4-1|TRBJ2-1|many
CASSHLAGGPDEQFF
TGCGCCAGCAGCCATCTGGCGGGGGGGCCGGATGAGCAGTTCTTC
>-|TRBV27|TRBJ2-7|-
CASSLTASRNAGQYF
TGTGCCAGCAGTTTAACGGCTAGTCGAAATGCTGGACAGTACTTC
>TRBD1|TRBV4-1|TRBJ1-5|many
CASSLPGQGTQPQHF
TGCGCCAGCAGCCTACCGGGACAGGGAACACAGCCCCAGCATTTT
>-|TRBV4-3|TRBJ1-5|many
CASSQEEGQPQHF
TGCGCCAGCAGCCAGGAAGAAGGTCAGCCCCAGCATTTT
>TRBD1|TRBV4-1|TRBJ2-1|-
CASSQDRGFGNEQFF
TGCGCCAGCAGCCAGGACAGGGGATTTGGGAATGAGCAGTTCTTC
>TRBD2|TRBV24-1|TRBJ2-3|many
CATRSAGADTQYF
TGTGCCACCAGATCAGCGGGGGCAGATACGCAGTATTTT
>TRBD2|TRBV19|TRBJ2-1|-
CASSFASGGYNEQFF
TGTGCCAGTAGTTTCGCTAGCGGGGGGTACAATGAGCAGTTCTTC
>-|TRBV29-1|TRBJ2-2|many
CSGNTGTGELFF
TGCAGCGGTAATACAGGGACCGGGGAGCTGTTTTTT
>TRBD1|TRBV7-2|TRBJ1-1|few
CASSLVPGGAGGGTEAFF
TGTGCCAGCAGCTTGGTTCCAGGGGGCGCGGGGGGGGGAACTGAAGCTTTCTTT
>TRBD1|TRBV12-3/TRBV12-4|TRBJ2-1|many
CASSWKGAAYNEQFF
TGTGCCAGCAGTTGGAAGGGGGCTGCATACAATGAGCAGTTCTTC
>-|TRBV27|TRBJ2-3|many
CASSLTRPRSLDTQYF
TGTGCCAGCAGCCTGACTCGCCCAAGATCCTTAGATACGCAGTATTTT
>TRBD1|TRBV28|TRBJ1-5|many
CASSPAGTGTYSNQPQHF
TGTGCCAGCAGTCCCGCCGGGACAGGGACTTATAGCAATCAGCCCCAGCATTTT
>TRBD2|TRBV4-3|TRBJ2-1|-
CASSQELAGGYNYNEQFF
TGCGCCAGCAGCCAAGAACTAGCGGGAGGGTACAACTACAATGAGCAGTTCTTC
>TRBD1|TRBV12-3/TRBV12-4|TRBJ2-2|-
CASTWDRGLLTGELFF
TGTGCCAGCACTTGGGACAGGGGGCTTCTAACCGGGGAGCTGTTTTTT
>-|TRBV6-6|TRBJ2-7|many
CASSYGDPYEQYF
TGTGCCAGCAGTTATGGGGACCCCTACGAGCAGTACTTC
>-|TRBV4-3|TRBJ2-7|many
CASSQGAGPYEQYF
TGCGCCAGCAGCCAAGGTGCGGGACCCTACGAGCAGTACTTC
>TRBD2|TRBV4-3|TRBJ2-7|few
CASSRGRGGVYEQYF
TGCGCCAGCAGCCGGGGGCGGGGGGGTGTCTACGAGCAGTACTTC
>TRBD2|TRBV13|TRBJ2-1|many
CASGITSGRLVEQFF
TGTGCCAGCGGCATAACTAGCGGGAGGCTGGTTGAGCAGTTCTTC
>TRBD2|TRBV27|TRBJ2-2|few
CASSLTSGVRELFF
TGTGCCAGCAGTCTTACTAGCGGGGTGAGGGAGCTGTTTTTT
>-|TRBV28|TRBJ2-1|many
CASSFLNGDANEQFF
TGTGCCAGCAGTTTTTTGAACGGAGATGCCAATGAGCAGTTCTTC
>-|TRBV6-5|TRBJ1-1|many
CASRLMGAGTEAFF
TGTGCCAGCAGATTGATGGGGGCCGGCACTGAAGCTTTCTTT
>TRBD1|TRBV7-9|TRBJ1-1|many
CASSPPPRGPPNTEAFF
TGTGCCAGCAGCCCCCCCCCAAGGGGGCCGCCGAACACTGAAGCTTTCTTT
>TRBD1|TRBV18|TRBJ2-7|few
CASSPRGEGTVQKQYF
TGTGCCAGCTCACCACGTGGTGAAGGGACAGTTCAGAAGCAGTACTTC
>TRBD1|TRBV25-1|TRBJ2-5|many
CASSETGEETQYF
TGTGCCAGCAGTGAGACAGGGGAAGAGACCCAGTACTTC
>-|TRBV19|TRBJ2-2|-
CASSRAGNTGELFF
TGTGCCAGTAGTAGGGCGGGGAACACCGGGGAGCTGTTTTTT
>-|TRBV11-3|TRBJ2-2|-
CASNPFTGAGELFF
TGTGCCAGCAACCCCTTCACGGGGGCCGGGGAGCTGTTTTTT
>TRBD1|TRBV27|TRBJ2-5|many
CASSPSRVSYTGGETQYF
TGTGCCAGCAGTCCGTCGAGGGTTAGCTACACAGGGGGTGAGACCCAGTACTTC
>TRBD1|TRBV2|TRBJ1-4|many
CASSAGTGLGKLFF
TGTGCCAGCAGTGCCGGGACAGGCCTGGGGAAACTGTTTTTT
>-|TRBV4-1|TRBJ2-7|many
CASSQAGGLYEQYF
TGCGCCAGCAGCCAGGCTGGGGGGCTGTACGAGCAGTACTTC
>TRBD2|TRBV12-3/TRBV12-4|TRBJ2-7|-
CASSQGLVGYEQYF
TGTGCCAGCAGTCAGGGACTAGTAGGTTACGAGCAGTACTTC
>-|TRBV29-1|TRBJ2-2|-
CSVVWGARTGGLFF
TGCAGCGTTGTGTGGGGGGCTCGGACCGGGGGGCTGTTTTTT
>TRBD2|TRBV6-5|TRBJ2-1|-
CASSLGLAGEREQFF
TGTGCCAGCAGTTTAGGACTAGCGGGAGAACGTGAGCAGTTCTTC
>TRBD2|TRBV7-9|TRBJ2-1|few
CASSLSAGDEQFF
TGTGCCAGCAGCTTATCGGCGGGGGATGAGCAGTTCTTC
>-|TRBV5-6|TRBJ2-1|few
CASSDGRGYNEQFF
TGTGCCAGCAGCGATGGGCGGGGCTACAATGAGCAGTTCTTC
>TRBD1|TRBV4-1|TRBJ2-2|-
CASSQGQGAGIGELFF
TGCGCCAGCAGCCAAGGACAGGGGGCTGGGATCGGGGAGCTGTTTTTT
>TRBD1|TRBV27|TRBJ2-7|many
CASSGQGLREQYF
TGTGCCAGCAGCGGACAGGGACTGCGCGAGCAGTACTTC
>-|TRBV15|TRBJ1-5|-
CATSRGMGTDRPQHF
TGTGCCACCAGCAGAGGGATGGGTACAGATCGGCCCCAGCATTTT
>-|TRBV4-3|TRBJ1-1|-
CASSQELFGNTEAFF
TGCGCCAGCAGCCAAGAACTCTTTGGGAACACTGAAGCTTTCTTT
>-|TRBV19|TRBJ2-1|-
CASSIYAGVINEQFF
TGTGCCAGTAGTATTTATGCAGGGGTAATCAATGAGCAGTTCTTC
>-|TRBV4-3|TRBJ1-5|many
CASSQDYRTSNQPQHF
TGCGCCAGCAGCCAAGATTATAGGACGAGCAATCAGCCCCAGCATTTT
>TRBD1|TRBV7-9|TRBJ2-5|many
CASSSFGQGGLETQYF
TGTGCCAGCAGCTCATTCGGACAGGGGGGCCTAGAGACCCAGTACTTC
>-|TRBV6-5|TRBJ1-1|few
CASSYSSNAEAFF
TGTGCCAGCAGTTACTCTTCGAACGCTGAAGCTTTCTTT
>TRBD2|TRBV23-1|TRBJ2-1|many
CASSQRLAVYNEQFF
TGCGCCAGCAGTCAACGACTAGCGGTATACAATGAGCAGTTCTTC
>-|TRBV7-9|TRBJ1-6|many
CASSLDSLNSPLHF
TGTGCCAGCAGCTTGGACAGCTTAAATTCACCCCTCCACTTT
>TRBD1|TRBV11-2|TRBJ2-5|few
CASSLVGTGMSETQYF
TGTGCCAGCAGCTTAGTTGGGACAGGAATGTCGGAGACCCAGTACTTC
>-|TRBV28|TRBJ2-7|many
CASSFYRPNSYEQYF
TGTGCCAGCAGTTTCTACCGCCCTAACAGCTACGAGCAGTACTTC